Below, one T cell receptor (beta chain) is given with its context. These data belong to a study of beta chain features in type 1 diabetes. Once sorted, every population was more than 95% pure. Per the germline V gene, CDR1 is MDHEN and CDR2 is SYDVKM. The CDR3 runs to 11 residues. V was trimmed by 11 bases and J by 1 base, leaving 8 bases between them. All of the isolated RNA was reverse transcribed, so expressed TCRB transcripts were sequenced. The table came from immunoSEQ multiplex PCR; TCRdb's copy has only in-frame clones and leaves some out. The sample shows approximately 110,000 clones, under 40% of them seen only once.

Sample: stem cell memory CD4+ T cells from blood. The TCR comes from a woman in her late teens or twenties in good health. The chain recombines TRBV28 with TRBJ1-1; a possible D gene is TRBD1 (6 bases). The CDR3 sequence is CAGQRNTEAFF. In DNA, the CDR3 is TGTGCCGGACAGAGGAACACTGAAGCTTTCTTT.